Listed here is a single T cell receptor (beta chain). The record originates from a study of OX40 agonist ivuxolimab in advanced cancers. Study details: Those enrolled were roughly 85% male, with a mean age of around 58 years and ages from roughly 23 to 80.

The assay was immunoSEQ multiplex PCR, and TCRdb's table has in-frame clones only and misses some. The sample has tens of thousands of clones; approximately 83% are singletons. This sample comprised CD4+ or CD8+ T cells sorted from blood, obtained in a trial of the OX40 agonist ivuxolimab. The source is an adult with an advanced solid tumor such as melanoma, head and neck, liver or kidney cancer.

The CDR3 sequence: CASSPTKGGTTDTQYF. The CDR3 DNA is TGCGCCAGCAGCCCCACCAAGGGGGGGACCACAGATACGCAGTATTTT. The chain carries TRBV4-3 and TRBJ2-3; D is perhaps TRBD2 (7 bases). The CDR3 contains 16 residues. Trimming took off 4 bases at V and 2 bases at J, with 16 bases between the two ends. Germline CDR1 and CDR2: LGHNA and YSLEER.